This is a list of T cell receptor beta chains from one sample in a study of T-cell reconstitution after alpha-beta-depleted transplantation in children. One entry per CDR3 protein results from TCRdb running MiXCR on the PCR reads. Here the sample spans around 600,000 distinct CDR3 sequences, about 15% being singletons. The source material was PBMCs from the stem cell graft donor, sampled from the stem cell graft. These receptors all stem from a human donor who donated a stem cell graft to a child with acute myeloid leukemia. Each CDR3 is given without its conserved first and last residue. Each record gives: CDR3 protein, J gene, clone size, V gene. Where a row states a size, it is once, few, many or the class of an expanded clone; other rows omit it.

ASSQGTLSNEQF,TRBJ2-1,few,TRBV7-9
SVEKGYEQY,TRBJ2-7,many,TRBV29-1
ASSRTGRYGYT,TRBJ1-2,NA,TRBV12-3/TRBV12-4
SARDPSLTETQY,TRBJ2-5,many,TRBV20-1
ASSGTDSTDTQY,TRBJ2-3,NA,TRBV6-1
ASSLEGGQTSTDTQY,TRBJ2-3,few,TRBV5-1
SAWDRLQETQY,TRBJ2-5,many,TRBV20-1
SALLRDRGGYEQY,TRBJ2-7,many,TRBV20-1
ASSGPTGGNEQF,TRBJ2-1,NA,TRBV6-1
SVGTSGGWTSEQF,TRBJ2-1,few,TRBV20-1
SASPSHTQY,TRBJ2-3,many,TRBV20-1
STGAPQH,TRBJ1-5,NA,TRBV20-1
ASSAGQAEKLF,TRBJ1-4,NA,TRBV6-6
ASSFPLSNTEAF,TRBJ1-1,NA,TRBV28
ASSDTSVETQY,TRBJ2-5,few,TRBV5-5
SFGTEGYGYT,TRBJ1-2,many,TRBV29-1
ASSAFSGTGFDEQY,TRBJ2-7,many,TRBV6-1
ASSHPQGIMNTEAF,TRBJ1-1,few,TRBV5-1
SVGGNGNQPQH,TRBJ1-5,many,TRBV29-1
SARDRTSNSPLH,TRBJ1-6,many,TRBV20-1
ASSLSTNQETQY,TRBJ2-5,few,TRBV12-3/TRBV12-4
ASSYRAGGGTDTQY,TRBJ2-3,NA,TRBV6-5
ASSLVSANTEAF,TRBJ1-1,many,TRBV7-2
ASSSGQGALGYT,TRBJ1-2,many,TRBV5-1
ASSGDRGPLSQPQH,TRBJ1-5,NA,TRBV12-3/TRBV12-4
ASSYRDGRETQY,TRBJ2-5,NA,TRBV6-2/TRBV6-3
ASSLGEFGSPLH,TRBJ1-6,many,TRBV5-6
ASSYRRAPDTQY,TRBJ2-3,NA,TRBV5-6
SARDPGLAEETQY,TRBJ2-5,many,TRBV20-1